Sequencing of this T cell receptor (beta chain) was carried out in a study of CD8+ T cells in alopecia areata. The trim removed 0 bases at V and 5 bases at J, leaving 0 bases unmatched. The germline gives CDR1 NNHNN, CDR2 SYGAGS (reference sequence). This CDR3 has 14 residues. Study results and limitations: Clonality exceeded that of normal scalp in lesional scalp, most notably in alopecia totalis/universalis.

Investigators isolated RNA and reverse transcribed it into cDNA to act as the sequencing template. Profiled with immunoSEQ multiplex PCR; TCRdb holds only in-frame clones, not every one. The specimen has about 1,800 clones, none found just once. This clone was seen ten or more times. The antigen is unknown. Gene labels here are mouse ones. The CDR3 goes on 4 residues after the read ends, and that part is filled in from the germline J gene. Documented time point: mouse skin 6 weeks after grafting, around onset of hair loss. The sequence came from a C3H/HeJ mouse with alopecia areata. The mice in this strain carry MHC haplotype H2-k. This material consisted of skin, taken at week 6. V and J are TRBV13-2 and TRBJ2-2; TRBD2 matches at 8 bases. The CDR3 bases that were read are TGTGCCAGCGGTGATGCTGGGGGGACCGGG. It is translated as CASGDAGGTG. The entire CDR3 protein is CASGDAGGTGQLYF.